This T cell receptor (beta chain) comes out of a study of cytotoxic CD8 clonotypes in ibrutinib-treated CLL. Study as a whole: The patients, roughly twelve relapsed/refractory and fewer than 16 treatment-naive, included approximately 18 who were IGHV unmutated. Investigators reported about 24 partial and 2 complete responses; after median around 63 months, approximately 15 patients remained remitted and some 12 progressed.

The CDR3 runs to 14 residues. CDR1 is SGHDT, CDR2 YYEEEE, per germline. The trim removed 7 bases at V and 3 bases at J, leaving 6 bases unmatched. Concerning this clone itself: Its antigen remains unknown.

Points from the study as a whole: Clonality was elevated at ibrutinib response and had returned toward baseline at progression.

Assay used: immunoSEQ multiplex PCR; TCRdb lists only in-frame clones, some missing. The sample has tens of thousands of clones; over 75% are singletons. This TCR was recovered from a human donor with chronic lymphocytic leukemia. The rearrangement uses TRBV5-6 and TRBJ1-2; 10 bases align to TRBD1. This specimen consisted of PBMCs, obtained at disease progression, from a patient treated with ibrutinib. The CDR3 loop is CASGSDRGYYGYTF. In DNA form, the CDR3 reads TGTGCCAGCGGATCGGACAGGGGGTACTATGGCTACACCTTC.